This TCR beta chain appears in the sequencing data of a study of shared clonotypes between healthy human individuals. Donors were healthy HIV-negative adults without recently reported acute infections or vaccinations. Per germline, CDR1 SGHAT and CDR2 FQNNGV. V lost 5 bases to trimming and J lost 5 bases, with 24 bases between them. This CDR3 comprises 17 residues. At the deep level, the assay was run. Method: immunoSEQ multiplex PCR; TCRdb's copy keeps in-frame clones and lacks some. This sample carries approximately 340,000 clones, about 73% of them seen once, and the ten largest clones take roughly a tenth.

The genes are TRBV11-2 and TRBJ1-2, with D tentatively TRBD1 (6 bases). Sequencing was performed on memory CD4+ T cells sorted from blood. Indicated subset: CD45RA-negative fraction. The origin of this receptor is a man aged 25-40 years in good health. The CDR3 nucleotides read TGTGCCAGCAGCACTCTCCCTGGGGGCCAAAGAATTTATGGCTACACCTTC. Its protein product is CASSTLPGGQRIYGYTF.